Listed below are T cell receptor beta chains from one sample, sequenced in a study of cytomegalovirus exposure and HLA in healthy donors. Sequenced by immunoSEQ multiplex PCR; TCRdb stores in-frame clones only, minus some. Among 63,000 or so clones listed, roughly 74% were seen once. Sequenced sample: PBMCs. These receptors originate from a woman aged 25 to 45 in good health and CMV-seropositive. CDR3s include the opening cysteine and the closing phenylalanine or tryptophan. The order of the fields is V gene, J gene, D gene, clone size, CDR3 protein, CDR3 DNA. D genes are given only for firm matches. Only some rows state a clone size, as once, few, many or a class for expanded clones.

v_call: TRBV19; j_call: TRBJ1-5; d_call: NA; clone_size: NA; cdr3_aa: CASSMWGRSNQPQHF; cdr3_nt: TGTGCCAGTAGTATGTGGGGGCGAAGCAATCAGCCCCAGCATTTT
v_call: TRBV5-1; j_call: TRBJ1-1; d_call: NA; clone_size: NA; cdr3_aa: CASSGGGHLNTEAFF; cdr3_nt: TGCGCCAGCAGTGGGGGAGGACACCTGAACACTGAAGCTTTCTTT
v_call: TRBV6-5; j_call: TRBJ1-3; d_call: NA; clone_size: NA; cdr3_aa: CASRPDRFSGNTIYF; cdr3_nt: TGTGCCAGCAGACCCGACAGATTCTCTGGAAACACCATATATTTT
v_call: TRBV5-4; j_call: TRBJ2-3; d_call: TRBD2; clone_size: NA; cdr3_aa: CASSLGLARTDTQYF; cdr3_nt: TGTGCCAGCAGCCTAGGACTAGCCCGCACAGATACGCAGTATTTT
v_call: TRBV25-1; j_call: TRBJ1-5; d_call: NA; clone_size: NA; cdr3_aa: CASSPRQSVSPQHF; cdr3_nt: TGTGCCAGCAGCCCGAGACAGTCCGTGTCGCCCCAGCATTTT
v_call: TRBV5-1; j_call: TRBJ2-5; d_call: NA; clone_size: few; cdr3_aa: CASSPGQEGTQYF; cdr3_nt: TGCGCCAGCAGCCCCGGACAGGAGGGGACCCAGTACTTC
v_call: TRBV29-1; j_call: TRBJ1-2; d_call: NA; clone_size: NA; cdr3_aa: CSVARQPYGYTF; cdr3_nt: TGCAGCGTTGCCCGACAGCCCTATGGCTACACCTTC
v_call: TRBV2; j_call: TRBJ2-3; d_call: NA; clone_size: NA; cdr3_aa: CASSVTPGADTQYF; cdr3_nt: TGTGCCAGCAGTGTGACGCCGGGGGCAGATACGCAGTATTTT
v_call: TRBV29-1; j_call: TRBJ2-1; d_call: TRBD2; clone_size: NA; cdr3_aa: CSVFSGRVYEQFF; cdr3_nt: TGCAGCGTTTTTAGCGGGAGGGTGTATGAGCAGTTCTTC
v_call: TRBV15; j_call: TRBJ2-5; d_call: TRBD2; clone_size: NA; cdr3_aa: CATSRNGLAGGETQYF; cdr3_nt: TGTGCCACCAGCAGGAATGGGCTAGCGGGAGGTGAGACCCAGTACTTC
v_call: TRBV4-1; j_call: TRBJ2-5; d_call: NA; clone_size: NA; cdr3_aa: CASSLTKGETQYF; cdr3_nt: TGCGCCAGCAGCCTGACTAAAGGCGAGACCCAGTACTTC
v_call: TRBV7-9; j_call: TRBJ2-5; d_call: TRBD2; clone_size: once; cdr3_aa: CASSLPGGYQETQYF; cdr3_nt: TGTGCCAGCAGCTTACCGGGAGGGTACCAAGAGACCCAGTACTTC
v_call: TRBV19; j_call: TRBJ2-7; d_call: TRBD1; clone_size: NA; cdr3_aa: CASRTGKGEQYF; cdr3_nt: TGTGCCAGTAGGACAGGGAAGGGCGAGCAGTACTTC
v_call: TRBV19; j_call: TRBJ1-2; d_call: TRBD1; clone_size: many; cdr3_aa: CASRSGTAEKINYGYTF; cdr3_nt: TGTGCCAGTAGGTCAGGGACAGCTGAGAAAATCAACTATGGCTACACCTTC
v_call: TRBV5-8; j_call: TRBJ2-5; d_call: NA; clone_size: NA; cdr3_aa: CASSFHFQETQYF; cdr3_nt: TGTGCCAGCAGCTTCCATTTCCAAGAGACCCAGTACTTC
v_call: TRBV20-1; j_call: TRBJ2-3; d_call: NA; clone_size: NA; cdr3_aa: CSARLGVQYF; cdr3_nt: TGCAGTGCCAGATTAGGGGTGCAGTATTTT
v_call: TRBV5-1; j_call: TRBJ1-4; d_call: NA; clone_size: NA; cdr3_aa: CASSLEAATNEKLFF; cdr3_nt: TGCGCCAGCAGCTTAGAGGCAGCAACTAATGAAAAACTGTTTTTT
v_call: TRBV30; j_call: TRBJ2-7; d_call: TRBD1; clone_size: NA; cdr3_aa: CAWGTGDSYEQYF; cdr3_nt: TGTGCCTGGGGGACAGGGGACTCCTACGAGCAGTACTTC
v_call: TRBV6-5; j_call: TRBJ1-1; d_call: TRBD1; clone_size: NA; cdr3_aa: CASSQGATEAFF; cdr3_nt: TGTGCCAGCAGTCAGGGGGCGACTGAAGCTTTCTTT
v_call: TRBV6-1; j_call: TRBJ1-1; d_call: TRBD1; clone_size: NA; cdr3_aa: CASSDFPAGGTEAFF; cdr3_nt: TGTGCCAGCAGTGACTTTCCGGCAGGGGGCACTGAAGCTTTCTTT
v_call: TRBV6-5; j_call: TRBJ2-1; d_call: TRBD2; clone_size: once; cdr3_aa: CASSYSGLAYNEQFF; cdr3_nt: TGTGCCAGCAGTTACTCGGGACTAGCCTACAATGAGCAGTTCTTC
v_call: TRBV15; j_call: TRBJ2-7; d_call: NA; clone_size: NA; cdr3_aa: CATSRVNGDEQYF; cdr3_nt: TGTGCCACCAGCAGAGTGAACGGGGACGAGCAGTACTTC
v_call: TRBV6-1; j_call: TRBJ2-1; d_call: NA; clone_size: few; cdr3_aa: CASRDLTSEQFF; cdr3_nt: TGTGCCAGCAGGGACCTGACTAGTGAGCAGTTCTTC
v_call: TRBV5-1; j_call: TRBJ2-5; d_call: TRBD1; clone_size: NA; cdr3_aa: CASTRQGRSQSETQYF; cdr3_nt: TGCGCCAGCACCAGACAGGGGCGCTCTCAATCGGAGACCCAGTACTTC
v_call: TRBV7-2; j_call: TRBJ1-1; d_call: TRBD1; clone_size: NA; cdr3_aa: CASSPNRGVTEAFF; cdr3_nt: TGTGCCAGCAGTCCTAACAGGGGTGTGACTGAAGCTTTCTTT
v_call: TRBV25-1; j_call: TRBJ2-1; d_call: TRBD2; clone_size: once; cdr3_aa: CASSVNFGTSGYNEQFF; cdr3_nt: TGTGCCAGCAGTGTGAATTTCGGGACTAGCGGTTACAATGAGCAGTTCTTC
v_call: TRBV7-2; j_call: TRBJ1-1; d_call: NA; clone_size: NA; cdr3_aa: CASSPQGFRGTEAFF; cdr3_nt: TGTGCCAGCAGCCCACAGGGATTTAGAGGGACTGAAGCTTTCTTT